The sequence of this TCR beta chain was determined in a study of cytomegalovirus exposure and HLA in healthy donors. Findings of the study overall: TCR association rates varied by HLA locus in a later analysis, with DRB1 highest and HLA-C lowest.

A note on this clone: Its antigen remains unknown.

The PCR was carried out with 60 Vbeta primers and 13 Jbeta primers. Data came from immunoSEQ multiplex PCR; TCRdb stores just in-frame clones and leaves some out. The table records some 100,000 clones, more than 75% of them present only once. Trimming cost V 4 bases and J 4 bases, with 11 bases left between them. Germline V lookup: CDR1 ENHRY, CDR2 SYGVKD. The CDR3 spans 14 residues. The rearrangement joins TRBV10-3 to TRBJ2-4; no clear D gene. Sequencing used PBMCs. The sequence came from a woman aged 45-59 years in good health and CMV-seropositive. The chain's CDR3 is CAISATVAKNIQYF. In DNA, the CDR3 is TGTGCCATCAGTGCAACCGTAGCTAAAAACATTCAGTACTTC.